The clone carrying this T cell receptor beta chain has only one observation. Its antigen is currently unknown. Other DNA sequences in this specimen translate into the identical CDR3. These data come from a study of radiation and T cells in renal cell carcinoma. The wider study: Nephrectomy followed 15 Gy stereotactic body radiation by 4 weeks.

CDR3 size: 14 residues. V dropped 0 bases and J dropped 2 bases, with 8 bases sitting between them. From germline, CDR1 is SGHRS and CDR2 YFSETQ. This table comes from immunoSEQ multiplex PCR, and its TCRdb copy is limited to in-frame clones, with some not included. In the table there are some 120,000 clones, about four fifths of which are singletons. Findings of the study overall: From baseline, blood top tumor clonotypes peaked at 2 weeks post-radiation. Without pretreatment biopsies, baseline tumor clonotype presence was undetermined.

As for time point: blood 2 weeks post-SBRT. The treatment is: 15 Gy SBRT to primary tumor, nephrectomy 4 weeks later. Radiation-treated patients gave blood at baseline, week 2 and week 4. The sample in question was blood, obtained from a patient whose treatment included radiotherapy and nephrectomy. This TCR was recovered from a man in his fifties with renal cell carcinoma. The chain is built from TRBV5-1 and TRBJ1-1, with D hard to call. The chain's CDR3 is CASSLDGANTEAFF. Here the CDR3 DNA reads TGCGCCAGCAGCTTGGACGGTGCTAACACTGAAGCTTTCTTT.